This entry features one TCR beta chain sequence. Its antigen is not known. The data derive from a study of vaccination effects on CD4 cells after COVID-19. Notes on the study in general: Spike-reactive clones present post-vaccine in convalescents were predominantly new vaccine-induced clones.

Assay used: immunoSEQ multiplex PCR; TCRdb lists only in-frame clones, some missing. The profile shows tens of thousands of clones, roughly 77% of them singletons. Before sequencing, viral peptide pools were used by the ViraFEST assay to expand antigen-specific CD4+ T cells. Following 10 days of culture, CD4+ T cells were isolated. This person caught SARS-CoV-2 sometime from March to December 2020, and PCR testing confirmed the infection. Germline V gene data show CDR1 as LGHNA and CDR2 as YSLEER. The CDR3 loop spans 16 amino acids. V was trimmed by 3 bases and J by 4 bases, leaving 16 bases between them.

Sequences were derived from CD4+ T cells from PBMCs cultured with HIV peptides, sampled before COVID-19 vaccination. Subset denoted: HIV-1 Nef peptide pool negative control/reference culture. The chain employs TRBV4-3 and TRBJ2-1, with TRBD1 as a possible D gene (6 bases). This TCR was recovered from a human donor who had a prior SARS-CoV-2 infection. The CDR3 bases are TGCGCCAGCAGCCAGGCCGAGGGGGAAGGGTACAATGAGCAGTTCTTC. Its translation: CASSQAEGEGYNEQFF.